Sequencing of this T cell receptor (beta chain) was carried out in a study of blood T cell repertoires in COVID-19. Study-wide context: Samples of COVID-19 (acute and convalescent) were obtained from the United States, Italy and Spain. PBMCs, B-cell-depleted T cells, or T cells were the source of the cDNA or gDNA that made up the material.

CDR3 size: 14 residues. Germline assignment: CDR1 LNHDA and CDR2 SQIVND (reference sequence). V was pared by 5 bases and J by 0 bases, with 10 bases between. In the original workflow: It was from reference gene primer amplification that nucleated cell counts were estimated. Sequencing was performed with immunoSEQ multiplex PCR; in TCRdb, only in-frame clones are kept and a portion is missing. The DNA gave D and trimming, while V, J and clone size come from that table. The table shows roughly 100,000 clones, with about 90% occurring only once. The sequenced sample consisted of peripheral blood. The receptor was isolated from a man aged 50 to 59 in a cohort sampled during active COVID-19. The chain carries TRBV19 and TRBJ2-5; D perhaps matches TRBD1 (6 bases). The DNA of the CDR3 is TGTGCCAGTAGTCCTTACAGGGACCAAGAGACCCAGTACTTC. The encoded protein is CASSPYRDQETQYF. Full variable domain (rest looked up from reference TRBV19 and TRBJ2-5): DGGITQSPKYLFRKEGQNVTLSCEQNLNHDAMYWYRQDPGQGLRLIYYSQIVNDFQKGDIAEGYSVSREKKESFPLTVTSAQKNPTAFYLCASSPYRDQETQYFGPGTRLLVL.